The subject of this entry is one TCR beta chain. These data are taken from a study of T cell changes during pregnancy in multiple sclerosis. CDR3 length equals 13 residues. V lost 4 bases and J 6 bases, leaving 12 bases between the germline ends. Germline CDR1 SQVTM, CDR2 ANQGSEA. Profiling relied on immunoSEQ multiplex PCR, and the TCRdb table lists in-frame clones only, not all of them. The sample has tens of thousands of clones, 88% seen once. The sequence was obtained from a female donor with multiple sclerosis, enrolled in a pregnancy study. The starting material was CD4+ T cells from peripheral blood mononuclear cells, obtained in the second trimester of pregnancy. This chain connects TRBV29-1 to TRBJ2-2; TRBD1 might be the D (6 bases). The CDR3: CSVADRPAGELFF. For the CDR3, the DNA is TGCAGCGTTGCCGACAGGCCGGCCGGGGAGCTGTTTTTT.